This record covers a single T cell receptor (beta chain). Its target is not known. The sample belongs to a study of blood T cells in healthy people across ages. The study, taken as a whole, reports: Higher diversity and more naive CD4+ cells were features of long-lived donors, compared to aged donors.

Sample-barcoded 5' priming and a J-beta primer mix drove a second PCR of roughly 7 to 11 cycles. Unique molecular identifiers of 12 random nucleotides labeled each cDNA. TCRdb ran MiXCR on the 5' RACE reads and lists one entry per CDR3 protein. The table has nearly 1 million distinct CDR3 sequences, 51% seen once; the top ten hold about 20%. The sample taken for sequencing was blood. This TCR was sampled from an older woman in good health.

DNA of the CDR3: TGTGCCAGCAGCTTAGTAGCGGGAAGGAACAATGAGCAGTTCTTC. This sequence encodes CASSLVAGRNNEQFF. The chain carries TRBV7-9 and TRBJ2-1; TRBD2 matches 8 bases. J was trimmed by 5 bases and V by 1 base; bases with no gene match: 4. The CDR3 loop spans 15 amino acids. In germline, CDR1 is SEHNR, CDR2 FQNEAQ (reference sequence).